These T cell receptor beta chains were read from a single sample in a study of T cell responses to AZD1222 COVID-19 vaccine. The table came from immunoSEQ multiplex PCR; TCRdb's copy has only in-frame clones and leaves some out. The sample carries roughly 250,000 clones, 90% to 95% recorded once. This specimen consisted of peripheral blood, obtained on day 0 of AZD1222 vaccination. These receptors originate from an adult in good health. Both conserved end residues are part of each CDR3. The D gene is left open where the match is weak. Some rows have no size entry. The others give once, few or many, or a class for an expanded clone.

clone_size	v_call	j_call	d_call	cdr3_nt	cdr3_aa
NA	TRBV5-6	TRBJ1-6	NA	TGTGCCAGCAGCTTGCCTTGGGACGGATCACCCCTCCACTTT	CASSLPWDGSPLHF
NA	TRBV7-9	TRBJ1-2	NA	TGTGCCAGCAGCTCCAACAACTATGGCTACACCTTC	CASSSNNYGYTF
NA	TRBV4-1	TRBJ1-2	NA	TGCGCCAGCAGCCAGGGCAGGGACACCTATGGCTACACCTTC	CASSQGRDTYGYTF
once	TRBV6-2/TRBV6-3	TRBJ2-7	NA	TGTGCCAGCAGTTGGGACTTGAGCTCCTACGAGCAGTACTTC	CASSWDLSSYEQYF
NA	TRBV3-1/TRBV3-2	TRBJ2-2	NA	TGTGCCAGCAGCCAAGGTCAGGGGAGTGGCGGGGAGCTGTTTTTT	CASSQGQGSGGELFF
NA	TRBV10-1	TRBJ1-5	TRBD1	TGCGCCAGCACCGACAGGGGAGGCAATCAGCCCCAGCATTTT	CASTDRGGNQPQHF
NA	TRBV11-3	TRBJ2-6	TRBD1	TGTGCCAGCAGCCTAGGGACAGGGGGGTCTGGGGCCAACGTCCTGACTTTC	CASSLGTGGSGANVLTF
NA	TRBV4-1	TRBJ2-1	NA	TGCGCCAGCAGCCTGGGACTTCTGCACGGCTCCTACAATGAGCAGTTCTTC	CASSLGLLHGSYNEQFF
NA	TRBV27	TRBJ2-1	TRBD2	TGTGCCAGCAGGCGGGGGGGGGTGAACAATGAGCAGTTCTTC	CASRRGGVNNEQFF
NA	TRBV9	TRBJ2-7	NA	TGTGCCAGCAGCGTAGGGCAGACCTACGAGCAGTACTTC	CASSVGQTYEQYF
NA	TRBV9	TRBJ2-3	TRBD2	TGTGCCAGCAGCGCCCACTCGCGGGAGCCCACAGATACGCAGTATTTT	CASSAHSREPTDTQYF
NA	TRBV5-1	TRBJ2-5	NA	TGCGCCAGCAGCATGGGGGACCGGTACCAAGAGACCCAGTACTTC	CASSMGDRYQETQYF
NA	TRBV2	TRBJ2-2	NA	TGTGCCAGCAGTGACCAGGGCGCCGGGGAGCTGTTTTTT	CASSDQGAGELFF
NA	TRBV7-6	TRBJ2-7	TRBD1	TGTGCCAGCAGCTTAAGAACAGGGGGCAGGACGGGCTACTCCTACGAGCAGTACTTC	CASSLRTGGRTGYSYEQYF